This TCR beta chain comes out of a study of metastatic and nonmetastatic thyroid tumors. For the study at large: Malignant thyroid and benign thyroid patients provided blood and tumor or nodule tissue whose repertoires were compared.

In this sample, this clone turned up many times. The CDR3 has 15 residues. The germline V gene encodes CDR1 SGHDT and CDR2 YYEEEE. The V end lost 4 bases, the J end lost 0 bases, and 13 bases lay between the germline ends. Prior to thyroid surgery, none of the patients had received any treatment. Original analysis: Construction of a distant-metastasis classifier for papillary thyroid cancer relied on CDR3 differences across clinicopathological groups. TCRdb reprocessed the PCR reads via MiXCR. The V and J calls come from TCRdb's annotation, not from the publication. The data hold roughly 3,700 clones, with roughly a third observed a single time.

The source is a female donor with papillary thyroid cancer or a benign thyroid nodule (not recorded which). Some clones in this sample may be carry-over from other donors' samples. This chain links TRBV5-6 with TRBJ1-1; unclear D gene. The sample taken for sequencing was adjacent normal tissue. For the CDR3, the DNA is TGTGCCAGCAGCGATACGTTCACCCTGAACACTGAAGCTTTCTTT. This encodes CASSDTFTLNTEAFF.